Listed below are T cell receptor beta chains from one sample, sequenced in a study of blood T cell repertoires in COVID-19. The repertoire was sequenced with immunoSEQ multiplex PCR; TCRdb's copy has only in-frame clones and lacks some. Seen here are 200,000 to 250,000 clones, around 90% observed once, and the top ten hold 2% to 3%. The sequencing input was peripheral blood. All receptors come from a young man with COVID-19, enrolled during active disease. The CDR3 runs from the conserved cysteine through the conserved F or W. A D gene is named only where the DNA matches it firmly. Only part of the rows carry a size: once, few, many, or a class if the clone is expanded.

D gene: NA; J gene: TRBJ1-5; V gene: TRBV2; clone size: NA; CDR3 protein: CASSDERGTGSNQPQHF; CDR3 DNA: TGTGCCAGCAGTGATGAGCGGGGAACAGGGAGCAATCAGCCCCAGCATTTT
D gene: NA; J gene: TRBJ1-1; V gene: TRBV6-5; clone size: NA; CDR3 protein: CASSYGQLNTEAFF; CDR3 DNA: TGTGCCAGCAGTTACGGACAGTTGAACACTGAAGCTTTCTTT
D gene: TRBD2; J gene: TRBJ2-1; V gene: TRBV24-1; clone size: NA; CDR3 protein: CATSDPNSGRAYSEQFF; CDR3 DNA: TGTGCCACCAGTGACCCTAATAGCGGGAGAGCGTACAGTGAGCAGTTCTTC
D gene: TRBD1; J gene: TRBJ1-1; V gene: TRBV18; clone size: NA; CDR3 protein: CASSPYDRDLPGDF; CDR3 DNA: TGTGCCAGCTCACCATATGACAGGGATCTACCAGGAGACTTT
D gene: TRBD1; J gene: TRBJ1-4; V gene: TRBV7-9; clone size: NA; CDR3 protein: CASSPDRVWDNEKLFF; CDR3 DNA: TGTGCCAGCAGCCCAGACAGGGTATGGGATAATGAAAAACTGTTTTTT
D gene: NA; J gene: TRBJ1-2; V gene: TRBV2; clone size: few; CDR3 protein: CASHQTSHGYTF; CDR3 DNA: TGTGCCAGCCATCAGACAAGCCATGGCTACACCTTC
D gene: TRBD2; J gene: TRBJ2-7; V gene: TRBV10-3; clone size: NA; CDR3 protein: CAIGVAGGNNEQYF; CDR3 DNA: TGTGCCATCGGGGTAGCGGGGGGCAACAACGAGCAGTACTTC
D gene: NA; J gene: TRBJ2-7; V gene: TRBV5-1; clone size: NA; CDR3 protein: CASSFGRGSYEQYF; CDR3 DNA: TGCGCCAGCAGCTTCGGCAGGGGCTCCTACGAGCAGTACTTC
D gene: NA; J gene: TRBJ2-7; V gene: TRBV5-1; clone size: NA; CDR3 protein: CASSLSTVLYEQYF; CDR3 DNA: TGCGCCAGCAGCTTATCGACAGTTCTCTACGAGCAGTACTTC
D gene: NA; J gene: TRBJ2-7; V gene: TRBV20-1; clone size: NA; CDR3 protein: CSASFQGGYEQYF; CDR3 DNA: TGCAGTGCTAGTTTCCAGGGCGGTTACGAGCAGTACTTC
D gene: TRBD2; J gene: TRBJ2-3; V gene: TRBV28; clone size: NA; CDR3 protein: CASSLTGGTRKTQYF; CDR3 DNA: TGTGCCAGCAGTTTAACGGGAGGGACCAGAAAGACGCAGTATTTT
D gene: NA; J gene: TRBJ2-2; V gene: TRBV5-6; clone size: NA; CDR3 protein: CASSLPYTGELFF; CDR3 DNA: TGTGCCAGCAGCTTGCCATACACCGGGGAGCTGTTTTTT
D gene: TRBD1; J gene: TRBJ1-2; V gene: TRBV7-2; clone size: NA; CDR3 protein: CASSWDRGLGYTF; CDR3 DNA: TGTGCCAGCAGCTGGGACAGGGGGCTTGGCTACACCTTC
D gene: NA; J gene: TRBJ1-5; V gene: TRBV6-5; clone size: NA; CDR3 protein: CASKIGRASNQPQHF; CDR3 DNA: TGTGCCAGCAAGATCGGCAGGGCGAGCAATCAGCCCCAGCATTTT
D gene: NA; J gene: TRBJ1-4; V gene: TRBV6-6; clone size: NA; CDR3 protein: CASSYSSPESILFF; CDR3 DNA: TGTGCCAGCAGTTACTCTAGTCCTGAGAGTATTCTGTTTTTT
D gene: NA; J gene: TRBJ1-5; V gene: TRBV7-9; clone size: NA; CDR3 protein: CASSGRNEGQPQHF; CDR3 DNA: TGTGCCAGCAGCGGACGGAACGAGGGTCAGCCCCAGCATTTT
D gene: TRBD1; J gene: TRBJ1-1; V gene: TRBV30; clone size: NA; CDR3 protein: CAWSVRDRPKRTEAFF; CDR3 DNA: TGTGCCTGGAGTGTCCGGGACAGGCCCAAGAGGACTGAAGCTTTCTTT
D gene: NA; J gene: TRBJ1-2; V gene: TRBV5-4; clone size: NA; CDR3 protein: CASSQNYGYTF; CDR3 DNA: TGTGCCAGCAGCCAAAACTATGGCTACACCTTC
D gene: TRBD1; J gene: TRBJ1-1; V gene: TRBV19; clone size: NA; CDR3 protein: CASVRDRGQVNTEAFF; CDR3 DNA: TGTGCCAGTGTCCGGGACAGGGGGCAGGTGAACACTGAAGCTTTCTTT
D gene: TRBD2; J gene: TRBJ2-7; V gene: TRBV5-6; clone size: NA; CDR3 protein: CASPRLAVSYEQYF; CDR3 DNA: TGTGCCAGCCCCCGACTAGCGGTCTCCTACGAGCAGTACTTC
D gene: NA; J gene: TRBJ1-2; V gene: TRBV11-2; clone size: few; CDR3 protein: CASSDSRGYTF; CDR3 DNA: TGTGCCAGCAGCGACAGCCGGGGCTACACCTTC
D gene: TRBD2; J gene: TRBJ2-1; V gene: TRBV28; clone size: NA; CDR3 protein: CASRGGIYYNEQFF; CDR3 DNA: TGTGCCAGCAGGGGGGGGATCTACTACAATGAGCAGTTCTTC
D gene: NA; J gene: TRBJ2-7; V gene: TRBV4-2; clone size: NA; CDR3 protein: CASSQYQGSSYEQYF; CDR3 DNA: TGTGCCAGCAGCCAATACCAGGGATCCTCCTACGAGCAGTACTTC
D gene: TRBD2; J gene: TRBJ2-3; V gene: TRBV7-3; clone size: NA; CDR3 protein: CASNLAGGADTQYF; CDR3 DNA: TGTGCCAGCAACTTAGCGGGAGGGGCCGATACGCAGTATTTT
D gene: TRBD2; J gene: TRBJ2-7; V gene: TRBV28; clone size: NA; CDR3 protein: CASRTGLAGVGEQYF; CDR3 DNA: TGTGCCTCCCGGACGGGACTAGCGGGAGTTGGGGAGCAGTACTTC
D gene: NA; J gene: TRBJ2-7; V gene: TRBV3-1/TRBV3-2; clone size: NA; CDR3 protein: CASSQDWRLNDEQYF; CDR3 DNA: TGTGCCAGCAGCCAAGATTGGCGGCTAAACGACGAGCAGTACTTC
D gene: NA; J gene: TRBJ1-3; V gene: TRBV19; clone size: NA; CDR3 protein: CASSMGGAGNTIYF; CDR3 DNA: TGTGCCAGTAGTATGGGAGGAGCTGGAAACACCATATATTTT